This T cell receptor beta chain came from a study of identical twins (dated by TCRdb to 2016 to 2017). Describing the broader study: To test whether fetal clonotypes persist, this study deep-sequenced TCR alpha and beta repertoires from monozygotic twins, from unrelated adults of various ages, and from cord blood. To rule out contamination, replicate twin experiments were performed at different times with different library preparation protocols. General study outcomes and caveats: The excess sharing between twins in beta out-of-frame sequences was weaker because fewer shared sequences reduced the signal-to-noise ratio. Because the same donors could not be followed over many years, the conclusions depended on cross-sectional statistical analysis. Out-of-frame TCR alpha sequences shared between twins showed an excess of low generation-probability sequences compared with coincidental sharing between unrelated individuals. In monozygotic twins, recombination models systematically underestimated out-of-frame TCR alpha sharing, but the models matched the sharing seen between unrelated individuals. Abundant cord blood beta clonotypes had fewer insertions, young adult naive repertoires showed a similar but weaker trend, and memory repertoires showed no such trend. Zero-insertion analyses could be partly confounded by invariant T cells such as MAIT and iNKT, although diverse VJ usage argued against such confounding for most clonotypes.

Its CDR3 holds 12 amino acids, cysteine through phenylalanine. The read is trimmed to its CDR3 DNA, 36 bases read in frame from base 1. Reading the germline V gene (reference sequence) gives CDR1 LGHDT and CDR2 YNNKEL. V was cut back by 5 bases and J by 6 bases, leaving a gap of 7 bases between them. This clonotype was detected ten times or more. The antigen it recognizes is unknown. Base qualities are not recorded, but no much larger clone differs from it by a single base. The library was generated by 5' RACE. For sequencing, an Illumina HiSeq 2000 was employed. A universal primer binding site was introduced by template switching, and a unique molecular identifier was present in the final cDNA, enabling accurate counting of TCR cDNA molecules. Specific primers in the conserved constant-segment region were used to synthesize first-strand cDNA for TCR alpha and beta chains. To control for contamination, each cDNA library was double barcoded with a SMART-Mk sample barcode plus Illumina barcodes. TruSeq adapter sequences, together with Illumina sample barcodes, were added in two successive PCR steps. The TCR alpha and beta cDNA libraries were sequenced on the Illumina HiSeq platform using custom primers. The published analysis was carried out like this. MiGEC was used to process raw reads and extract unique molecular identifiers, and MiXCR was used to find CDR3 positions. For each individual, recombination models were inferred using an EM algorithm with the repgenHMM and IGoR tools. Shared clonotypes were analyzed with the tcR package in R, and sharing was normalized by the product of cloneset sizes. Out-of-frame nonproductive sequences were analyzed to study raw recombination free of thymic and clonal selection effects. The raw public data were reprocessed by TCRdb itself: fastp quality trimming at Q25, MiXCR clonotype calling, in-frame beta chains only. For every CDR3 protein sequence, its rows merge into one entry that carries the most common genes and DNA. The V and J calls were determined by TCRdb, not by the authors. This sample has roughly 250,000 distinct CDR3 sequences in its table, and 7% of those were observed once. The ten largest clones take up roughly 3.7% of the sample.

Every donor was a healthy Caucasian. Three pairs of female monozygotic twins, all aged 18 to 29 years, were included in the twin cohort. Miltenyi CD45RO+ enrichment and human naive T-cell isolation kits were used to isolate memory (CD45RO+) and naive T cells from PBMC. These data were also reused for a study on yellow fever vaccine responses in identical twins. The second investigation adds: The T cell response to vaccination in identical twins was reported by the authors to appear partly convergent and partly personalized. Focusing on identical twins, the study followed the T cell clones that responded to the vaccine, and did so with precision.

This sequence was found in a woman between 18 and 29 years old in good health. Sample: memory (CD45RO+) T cells sorted from blood. According to the study, the label for this sample's cell subset or site signals: CD45RO+ enriched T cells. The receptor chain draws on TRBV3-1 and TRBJ2-2; the D gene is not confidently resolved. The DNA sequence is as follows: TGTGCCAGCAGCTCCATCCCCGGGGAGCTGTTTTTT. Its protein product is CASSSIPGELFF.